This is a list of T cell receptor beta chains from one sample in a study of blood T cells in healthy people across ages. TCRdb reanalysed the 5' RACE reads using MiXCR and keeps one entry per CDR3 protein. The sample lists fewer than 2,000,000 distinct CDR3 sequences, 34% occurring once. The sample consisted of blood. These receptors were collected from a woman under 40 in good health. Each CDR3 is given with its conserved first and last residue. The D gene is left open where the match is weak. Clone size is shown for a subset of rows, as once, few, many or a class of expanded clone.

D gene: TRBD1; J gene: TRBJ1-2; clone size: NA; V gene: TRBV2; CDR3 protein: CASRSGTGGIYGYTF; CDR3 DNA: TGTGCCAGCAGATCCGGGACAGGGGGCATCTATGGCTACACCTTC
D gene: TRBD2; J gene: TRBJ2-1; clone size: few; V gene: TRBV20-1; CDR3 protein: CSALLAGGNNEQFF; CDR3 DNA: TGCAGTGCCCTCCTAGCGGGGGGTAACAATGAGCAGTTCTTC
D gene: NA; J gene: TRBJ2-1; clone size: NA; V gene: TRBV30; CDR3 protein: CAWRKVVQEQFF; CDR3 DNA: TGTGCCTGGAGAAAGGTCGTACAGGAGCAGTTCTTC
D gene: NA; J gene: TRBJ2-3; clone size: NA; V gene: TRBV6-1; CDR3 protein: CASSETDSDTQYF; CDR3 DNA: TGTGCCAGCAGTGAAACGGATTCAGATACGCAGTATTTT
D gene: TRBD2; J gene: TRBJ2-1; clone size: NA; V gene: TRBV6-6; CDR3 protein: CASSPHTSGGYNGQFF; CDR3 DNA: TGTGCCAGCAGTCCTCATACTAGCGGGGGCTACAATGGGCAGTTCTTC
D gene: TRBD1; J gene: TRBJ2-4; clone size: NA; V gene: TRBV2; CDR3 protein: CASSPARTGEAIQYF; CDR3 DNA: TGTGCCAGCAGCCCCGCCCGGACAGGGGAGGCCATTCAGTACTTC
D gene: NA; J gene: TRBJ1-2; clone size: few; V gene: TRBV10-3; CDR3 protein: CAIRTDERRGYTF; CDR3 DNA: TGTGCCATCCGGACAGACGAACGGAGGGGCTACACCTTC
D gene: TRBD1; J gene: TRBJ1-4; clone size: NA; V gene: TRBV9; CDR3 protein: CASSANPQGAGEKLFF; CDR3 DNA: TGTGCCAGCAGCGCTAACCCACAGGGGGCAGGGGAAAAACTGTTTTTT
D gene: NA; J gene: TRBJ2-7; clone size: NA; V gene: TRBV13; CDR3 protein: CASSFAPLGDGRSYEQYF; CDR3 DNA: TGTGCCAGCAGTTTTGCCCCTTTAGGGGACGGACGCTCCTACGAGCAGTACTTC
D gene: TRBD2; J gene: TRBJ2-3; clone size: few; V gene: TRBV7-6; CDR3 protein: CASSLAGTSGQGRDTQYF; CDR3 DNA: TGTGCCAGCAGCTTAGCAGGGACTAGCGGGCAGGGGAGAGATACGCAGTATTTT
D gene: TRBD2; J gene: TRBJ2-3; clone size: NA; V gene: TRBV12-3/TRBV12-4; CDR3 protein: CASSLILAGGTRTDTQYF; CDR3 DNA: TGTGCCAGCAGTTTAATCCTAGCGGGCGGCACTCGCACAGATACGCAGTATTTT
D gene: NA; J gene: TRBJ1-5; clone size: NA; V gene: TRBV15; CDR3 protein: CATSLDVGQPQHF; CDR3 DNA: TGTGCCACCAGCTTAGACGTCGGTCAGCCCCAGCATTTT
D gene: NA; J gene: TRBJ2-7; clone size: few; V gene: TRBV9; CDR3 protein: CASSVTGSPYEQYF; CDR3 DNA: TGTGCCAGCAGCGTAACCGGGAGCCCCTACGAGCAGTACTTC
D gene: TRBD2; J gene: TRBJ2-3; clone size: NA; V gene: TRBV5-6; CDR3 protein: CASRRAGGKDTQYF; CDR3 DNA: TGTGCCTCCAGACGAGCGGGGGGGAAAGATACGCAGTATTTT
D gene: NA; J gene: TRBJ1-1; clone size: NA; V gene: TRBV7-8; CDR3 protein: CASSLARGSGTEAFF; CDR3 DNA: TGTGCCAGCAGCTTAGCGCGGGGGTCGGGCACTGAAGCTTTCTTT
D gene: NA; J gene: TRBJ2-7; clone size: many; V gene: TRBV24-1; CDR3 protein: CATSDFLRDGDDYEQYF; CDR3 DNA: TGTGCCACCAGTGATTTTCTAAGGGACGGAGACGACTACGAGCAGTACTTC
D gene: TRBD1; J gene: TRBJ1-6; clone size: few; V gene: TRBV10-3; CDR3 protein: CAVREFGQANSPLHF; CDR3 DNA: TGTGCCGTCAGGGAATTCGGACAGGCAAATTCACCCCTCCACTTT
D gene: NA; J gene: TRBJ1-2; clone size: NA; V gene: TRBV21-1; CDR3 protein: CASSKWERDSPSPYYGCTF; CDR3 DNA: NA
D gene: TRBD1; J gene: TRBJ1-5; clone size: NA; V gene: TRBV27; CDR3 protein: CASSLRGQGRNQPQHF; CDR3 DNA: TGTGCCAGCAGTTTAAGAGGACAGGGGCGTAATCAGCCCCAGCATTTT
D gene: NA; J gene: TRBJ2-3; clone size: few; V gene: TRBV4-1; CDR3 protein: CASSQGHTWGVSDTQYF; CDR3 DNA: TGCGCCAGCAGCCAAGGACATACGTGGGGGGTCTCAGATACGCAGTATTTT
D gene: TRBD2; J gene: TRBJ2-1; clone size: few; V gene: TRBV5-1; CDR3 protein: CASSHRDYGRRNEQFF; CDR3 DNA: TGCGCCAGCAGCCACCGGGACTATGGGAGAAGGAATGAGCAGTTCTTC
D gene: TRBD2; J gene: TRBJ2-3; clone size: few; V gene: TRBV5-1; CDR3 protein: CASSLYGGGTSTDTQYF; CDR3 DNA: TGCGCCAGCAGCTTGTATGGCGGGGGGACCAGCACAGATACGCAGTATTTT